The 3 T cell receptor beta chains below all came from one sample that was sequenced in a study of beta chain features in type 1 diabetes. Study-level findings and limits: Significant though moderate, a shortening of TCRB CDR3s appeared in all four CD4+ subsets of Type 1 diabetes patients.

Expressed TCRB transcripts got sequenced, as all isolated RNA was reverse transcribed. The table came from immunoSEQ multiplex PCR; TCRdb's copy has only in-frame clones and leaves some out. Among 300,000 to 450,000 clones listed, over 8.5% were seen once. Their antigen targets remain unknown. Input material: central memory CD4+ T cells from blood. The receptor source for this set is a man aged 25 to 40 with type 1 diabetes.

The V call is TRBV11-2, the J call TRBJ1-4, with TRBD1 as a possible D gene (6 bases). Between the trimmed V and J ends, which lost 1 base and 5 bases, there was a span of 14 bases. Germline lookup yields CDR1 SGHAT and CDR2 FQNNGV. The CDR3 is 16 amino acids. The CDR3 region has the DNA TGTGCCAGCAGCTTAGCATCTGGGACAATAAATGAAAAACTGTTTTTT. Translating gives CASSLASGTINEKLFF.

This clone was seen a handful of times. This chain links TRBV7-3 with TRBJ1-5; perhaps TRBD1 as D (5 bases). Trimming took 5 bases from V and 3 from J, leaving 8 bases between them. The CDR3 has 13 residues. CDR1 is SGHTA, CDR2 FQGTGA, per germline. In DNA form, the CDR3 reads TGTGCCAGCAGCCCGGACAACAATCAGCCCCAGCATTTT. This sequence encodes CASSPDNNQPQHF.

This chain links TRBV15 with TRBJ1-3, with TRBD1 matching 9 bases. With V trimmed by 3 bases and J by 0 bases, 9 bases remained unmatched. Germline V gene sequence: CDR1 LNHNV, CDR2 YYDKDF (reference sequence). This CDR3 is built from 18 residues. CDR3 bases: TGTGCCACCAGCAGGCTGCCCCGGGACAGGGACTCTGGAAACACCATATATTTT. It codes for CATSRLPRDRDSGNTIYF.